The rows below give T cell receptor beta chains drawn from one sample of a study of shared clonotypes between healthy human individuals. Profiled with immunoSEQ multiplex PCR; TCRdb holds only in-frame clones, not every one. The sample lists 2,500,000 or so clones, more than 85% seen once, with about 0.39% in the top ten. The sequenced sample was naive CD4+ T cells from PBMCs. Receptors were obtained from a man between 18 and 35 years old in good health. Some clones in this sample may be carry-over from other donors' samples. CDR3s include the opening cysteine and the closing phenylalanine or tryptophan. A D gene is named only where the DNA matches it firmly. Where a row states a size, it is once, few, many or the class of an expanded clone; other rows omit it.

TRBJ2-7	TRBV27	NA	NA	TGTGCCAGCAGTTTACTTTTGGTAGCGGACCTCCCCTACGAGCAGTACTTC	CASSLLLVADLPYEQYF
TRBJ2-7	TRBV30	NA	NA	TGTGCCTGGAGTAAGACTAGTGTCCGGGAGCAGTACTTC	CAWSKTSVREQYF
TRBJ2-3	TRBV5-6	NA	NA	TGTGCCAGCAGCCCCGGGACACTCTCTCAAAACGCAGATACGCAGTATTTT	CASSPGTLSQNADTQYF
TRBJ2-5	TRBV7-9	TRBD2	NA	TGTGCCAGCAGCCCGGGACTAGCGGGAGTAAAGTCAGAGACCCAGTACTTC	CASSPGLAGVKSETQYF
TRBJ2-7	TRBV15	NA	NA	TGTGCCACCAGCAGAGGTGGGGTTCCGGGAGAGCAGTACTTC	CATSRGGVPGEQYF
TRBJ2-1	TRBV19	NA	NA	TGTGCCAGTAGTATCGCCCCGATCTACAATGAGCAGTTCTTC	CASSIAPIYNEQFF
TRBJ2-7	TRBV27	TRBD1	NA	TGTGCCAGCAGTTCCGGGACAGGGCTAGAGCAGTACTTC	CASSSGTGLEQYF
TRBJ1-1	TRBV4-1	NA	NA	TGCGCCAGCAGCCAAGTCGGGCAGTTGAACACTGAAGCTTTCTTT	CASSQVGQLNTEAFF
TRBJ1-4	TRBV28	NA	once	TGTGCCAGCAGTTTTTGGGAAAATGAAAAACTGTTTTTT	CASSFWENEKLFF
TRBJ1-1	TRBV7-9	NA	few	TGTGCCAGCATCTCGGGGGGCCCCAGAAGGAACACTGAAGCTTTCTTT	CASISGGPRRNTEAFF
TRBJ1-1	TRBV27	NA	NA	TGTGCCAGCAGGGAAACTGGAGGGGGCACTGAAGCTTTCTTT	CASRETGGGTEAFF
TRBJ1-2	TRBV20-1	NA	NA	TGCAGTGCTAAGGGGGTAGGTGGCTACACCTTC	CSAKGVGGYTF
TRBJ1-3	TRBV5-4	TRBD1	once	TGTGCCAGCAGCCGAGGACAGGGGGGTTTTGCGGAAAACACCATATATTTT	CASSRGQGGFAENTIYF
TRBJ1-1	TRBV6-6	NA	NA	TGTGCCAGCAGCCCGATTGCCGGGAGGGAAACTAGGGCTTTCTTT	CASSPIAGRETRAFF
TRBJ1-1	TRBV5-4	NA	NA	TGTGCCAGCAGCACCGATAGGGGCGTCGGATTATTAGGGGTCACTGAAGCTTTCTTT	CASSTDRGVGLLGVTEAFF
TRBJ2-2	TRBV4-2	NA	NA	TGTGCCAGCAGCCAAGAGGGACTGAACACCGGGGAGCTGTTTTTT	CASSQEGLNTGELFF
TRBJ1-2	TRBV7-2	TRBD1	NA	TGTGCCAGCAGCCCAGGGGACAGGATTTATGGCTACACCTTC	CASSPGDRIYGYTF
TRBJ1-1	TRBV18	NA	NA	TGTGCCAGCTCACCACAGGGACTTGAAGCTTTCTTT	CASSPQGLEAFF
TRBJ1-5	TRBV28	TRBD1	few	TGTGCCAGCAGTAAGACAGGGTTTGGACAGCCCCAGCATTTT	CASSKTGFGQPQHF
TRBJ1-3	TRBV4-2	TRBD1	NA	TGTGCCAGCAGCCAAGAAGGGACAGTGGGAAACACCATATATTTT	CASSQEGTVGNTIYF
TRBJ1-4	TRBV7-8	NA	NA	TGTGCCAGCACACACCCCGCTAATGAAAAACTGTTTTTT	CASTHPANEKLFF
TRBJ1-5	TRBV29-1	NA	NA	TGCAGCGTTGGTCTAAGCAATCAGCCCCAGCATTTT	CSVGLSNQPQHF
TRBJ2-5	TRBV10-3	TRBD2	NA	TGTGCCATCGGGGTCCAAGCGGGATTGGGGAAGACCCAGTACTTC	CAIGVQAGLGKTQYF
TRBJ2-2	TRBV29-1	NA	NA	TGCAGCGTTGAATACAACACCGGGGAGCTGTTTTTT	CSVEYNTGELFF
TRBJ2-5	TRBV6-5	NA	NA	TGTGCCAGCAGCAACCCTAAGTACGGCGTCTGGACCCAGTACTTC	CASSNPKYGVWTQYF
TRBJ2-3	TRBV5-1	TRBD2	NA	TGCGCCAGCAGCAGGACTAGCGGGAGAGGGGCAGATACGCAGTATTTT	CASSRTSGRGADTQYF
TRBJ2-4	TRBV27	TRBD1	NA	TGTGCCAGCAGCGGACAGGGGGTAAACATTCAGTACTTC	CASSGQGVNIQYF
TRBJ1-1	TRBV27	NA	NA	TGTGCCAGCAGTTTATCACGGAACACTGAAGCTTTCTTT	CASSLSRNTEAFF
TRBJ2-3	TRBV5-1	NA	once	TGCGCCAGCAGCTTGGGGGACCAAACAATCACAGATACGCAGTATTTT	CASSLGDQTITDTQYF
TRBJ1-2	TRBV7-2	NA	NA	TGTGCCAGCACCTCCGCCCACTATGTTGGCTACACCTTC	CASTSAHYVGYTF
TRBJ2-7	TRBV4-3	NA	NA	TGCGCCAGCAGCCAAGAGACGGCAGGGGAGGGCTACGAGCAGTACTTC	CASSQETAGEGYEQYF
TRBJ2-1	TRBV7-3	NA	NA	TGTGCCAGCAGCGTCGGACTCCTCTCCTACAATGAGCAGTTCTTC	CASSVGLLSYNEQFF
TRBJ1-2	TRBV12-5	TRBD1	NA	TGTGCTAGTGGGACAGGGCAGAACTATGGCTACACCTTC	CASGTGQNYGYTF
TRBJ1-2	TRBV18	NA	NA	TGTGCCAGCTCATTGGACAGACTACTAGCTAACTATGGCTACACCTTC	CASSLDRLLANYGYTF
TRBJ1-1	TRBV5-1	NA	NA	TGCGCCAGCAGCTTAAGCCTCGACAGTTACACTGAAGCTTTCTTT	CASSLSLDSYTEAFF
TRBJ2-2	TRBV5-1	NA	NA	TGCGCCAGCAGCTTGCCGGTGACCAACACCGGGGAGCTGTTTTTT	CASSLPVTNTGELFF
TRBJ1-1	TRBV20-1	NA	NA	TGCAGTCTCAGGAAAAATGAAGCTTTCTTT	CSLRKNEAFF
TRBJ2-1	TRBV19	NA	NA	TGTGCCAGTAGGCTGTGGATTGGAGAGGGGAATGAGCAGTTCTTC	CASRLWIGEGNEQFF